These 25 T cell receptor beta chains came from one sample sequenced in a study of OX40 agonist ivuxolimab in advanced cancers. The method was immunoSEQ multiplex PCR; TCRdb's version includes in-frame clones alone and lacks a portion of them. The table includes 98,000 or so clones, about four fifths detected once. Here the sequenced sample was CD4+ or CD8+ T cells sorted from blood, taken in a trial of the OX40 agonist ivuxolimab. These receptors were collected from an adult with an advanced solid tumor such as melanoma, head and neck, liver or kidney cancer.

The chain couples TRBV7-2 to TRBJ2-5; D is unclear. The germline V gene has CDR1 SGHTA and CDR2 FQGNSA. The ends were cut back, 3 bases at V and 7 bases at J, with 9 bases in the middle. The CDR3 runs 12 residues. This CDR3 reads CASSFILGTQYF. The CDR3, as DNA: TGTGCCAGCAGCTTTATATTAGGGACCCAGTACTTC.

This rearrangement joins TRBV10-3 to TRBJ2-1; no reliable D call. This CDR3 comprises 15 residues. Germline V lookup: CDR1 ENHRY, CDR2 SYGVKD. Trimming removed 6 bases from V and 5 bases from J, with 17 bases in between. CDR3 sequence reads: CAISLKSPEDNEQFF. The CDR3 DNA reads TGTGCCATCAGCTTAAAGTCCCCCGAAGACAATGAGCAGTTCTTC.

This clone appeared a single time. V is TRBV14 and J is TRBJ2-5; D possibly uses TRBD1 or TRBD2 (5 bases each). The CDR3 has 16 residues. Germline lookup yields CDR1 SGHDN and CDR2 FVKESK. V lost 2 bases, J lost 6 bases, and 19 bases lay in between. DNA of the CDR3: TGTGCCAGCAGCCAACTCAGTCCGGGACCCGCAAAGACCCAGTACTTC. It yields the protein CASSQLSPGPAKTQYF.

This rearrangement joins TRBV7-9 to TRBJ1-5; tentative D call: TRBD1 (5 bases). The CDR3 is 17 residues long. V lost 5 bases and J lost 1, with 18 bases in between. The germline V gene encodes CDR1 SEHNR and CDR2 FQNEAQ (reference sequence). CDR3 coding DNA: TGTGCCAGCAGCCTGGGCTCAGGGACCCTCAGCAATCAGCCCCAGCATTTT. Protein product: CASSLGSGTLSNQPQHF.

J is TRBJ2-1 and V is TRBV27; D may be TRBD1 or TRBD2 (5 bases each). The CDR3 length is 13 residues. V was pared by 4 bases and J by 6 bases, with 10 bases between. Germline CDR1 is MNHEY and CDR2 is SMNVEV (reference sequence). For the CDR3, the DNA is TGTGCCAGCAGTTCAGGGAGCATCAATGAGCAGTTCTTC. Translation gives CASSSGSINEQFF.

The CDR3 DNA is TGTGCCAGCAGACCGAGGGGCTCCACCGGGGAGCTGTTTTTT. Protein sequence: CASRPRGSTGELFF. The rearrangement joins TRBV27 to TRBJ2-2, with D perhaps given as TRBD1 or TRBD2 (5 bases each). The CDR3 totals 14 residues. Germline V gives CDR1 MNHEY, CDR2 SMNVEV (reference sequence). V lost 6 bases and J 4 bases, leaving 12 bases between the germline ends.

This clone was picked up one time. This chain uses TRBV6-5 with TRBJ1-1; tentative D call: TRBD1 (6 bases). The germline CDR1 and CDR2 sequences are MNHEY and SVGAGI. This CDR3 contains 13 residues. Trimming took 4 bases from V and 8 from J, leaving 14 bases between them. Here the CDR3 DNA reads TGTGCCAGCAGTTTGCGGGGGGCAGGCGAAGCTTTCTTT. This translates into CASSLRGAGEAFF.

The J gene is TRBJ2-2, the V gene TRBV2; 7 bases fit TRBD1. V lost 6 bases to trimming and J lost 6 bases; unmatched junction nucleotides: 10. This CDR3 contains 15 residues. The germline V gene has CDR1 SNHLY and CDR2 FYNNEI. The CDR3 loop is CASRATGSRAGELFF. The CDR3 nucleotides read TGTGCCAGCAGAGCGACAGGGTCACGCGCCGGGGAGCTGTTTTTT. Filled out from reference TRBV2 and TRBJ2-2, the complete variable domain reads EPEVTQTPSHQVTQMGQEVILRCVPISNHLYFYWYRQILGQKVEFLVSFYNNEISEKSEIFDDQFSVERPDGSNFTLKIRSTKLEDSAMYFCASRATGSRAGELFFGEGSRLTVL.

The rearrangement joins TRBV6-5 to TRBJ1-5; TRBD1 is a possible D gene (5 bases). The CDR3 is made up of 13 amino acids. The V gene lost 6 bases and the J gene lost 9 bases, with 15 bases spanning the gap. The germline V gene has CDR1 MNHEY and CDR2 SVGAGI. CDR3 coding DNA: TGTGCCAGCAGCTACGGGGGGGAAAGGCCCCAGCATTTT. It encodes CASSYGGERPQHF.

The chain combines TRBV7-2 with TRBJ1-5; D gene ambiguous. With 0 bases removed from V and 4 bases from J, the gap between germline ends came to 10 bases. This CDR3 contains 15 residues. Germline CDR1 and CDR2: SGHTA and FQGNSA. The CDR3 spells CASSLALGANQPQHF. In DNA, the CDR3 is TGTGCCAGCAGCTTAGCGCTGGGAGCGAATCAGCCCCAGCATTTT.

The chain links TRBV7-2 to TRBJ2-7, with D tentatively TRBD1 (7 bases). The V and J ends lost 0 bases and 2 bases respectively, with 17 bases between them. Germline loops: CDR1 SGHTA, CDR2 FQGNSA. The CDR3 contains 17 residues. The CDR3 DNA reads as TGTGCCAGCAGCTTAGCGCGGGGTACGACAGGGACCTACGAGCAGTACTTC. Its protein product is CASSLARGTTGTYEQYF.

The CDR3 reads CASSYRLGQDEQYF. The CDR3, as DNA: TGTGCCAGCAGTTATCGACTAGGTCAGGACGAGCAGTACTTC. The V and J genes are TRBV6-6 and TRBJ2-7, with D possibly TRBD2 on 6 matching bases. Between the trimmed V and J ends, which lost 3 bases and 5 bases, there was a span of 14 bases. The CDR3 extends over 14 amino acids. CDR1 MNHNY and CDR2 SVGAGI come from the germline V gene (reference sequence).

This rearrangement joins TRBV18 to TRBJ1-1, with a weak D call TRBD1 (6 bases). CDR1 is KGHSH and CDR2 is LQKENI in the germline V gene. This CDR3 is 13 amino acids long. V dropped 3 bases and J dropped 10 bases, with 15 bases sitting between them. DNA of the CDR3: TGTGCCAGCTCACCTCCAGAGCAGGGGCGAGCTTTCTTT. Residues: CASSPPEQGRAFF.

The count of this clone is one. V is TRBV10-3 and J is TRBJ2-5; a weak D match, TRBD2 (6 bases). The CDR3 covers 13 residues. V lost 0 bases and J lost 5, with 7 bases in between. Germline CDR1 is ENHRY and CDR2 is SYGVKD. CDR3 nucleotides: TGTGCCATCAGTGAGTCAGGGAGGGAGACCCAGTACTTC. Translation: CAISESGRETQYF.

The chain uses TRBV30 and TRBJ2-5, with D perhaps matching TRBD2 (6 bases). CDR1 and CDR2 from the germline V gene are GTSNPN and SVGIG (reference sequence). Trimming stripped 7 bases from V and 1 base from J, with 13 bases between. There are 13 residues in the CDR3. This CDR3 reads CASNDGGQETQYF. DNA for the CDR3: TGTGCCTCGAACGACGGGGGCCAAGAGACCCAGTACTTC. Complete variable domain (other parts from reference TRBV30 and TRBJ2-5): SQTIHQWPATLVQPVGSPLSLECTVEGTSNPNLYWYRQAAGRGLQLLFYSVGIGQISSEVPQNLSASRPQDRQFILSSKKLLLSDSGFYLCASNDGGQETQYFGPGTRLLVL.

The J gene is TRBJ1-5, the V gene TRBV2, with a possible D match to TRBD1 (5 bases). The CDR3 has 15 amino acids. From germline, CDR1 is SNHLY and CDR2 FYNNEI. The germline V and J ends were trimmed by 6 bases and 1 base, with 13 bases remaining between them. The CDR3 DNA reads as TGTGCCAGCAGGGGGGGGATTGTGAGCAATCAGCCCCAGCATTTT. Its protein product is CASRGGIVSNQPQHF.

The rearrangement uses TRBV7-3 and TRBJ2-6; D is unresolved. The germline V gene encodes CDR1 SGHTA and CDR2 FQGTGA. The CDR3 runs 15 residues. V lost 4 bases, J lost 0 bases, and 7 bases lay in between. The CDR3: CASSYTLSGANVLTF. The CDR3 DNA is TGTGCCAGCAGCTACACCCTCTCTGGGGCCAACGTCCTGACTTTC.

This chain uses TRBV20-1 with TRBJ2-3, with D uncertain. V was clipped by 3 bases and J by 3 bases, with 4 bases between them. Per germline, CDR1 DFQATT and CDR2 SNEGSKA (reference sequence). This CDR3 is 11 amino acids long. CDR3 loop: CSARVTDTQYF. The CDR3 bases are TGCAGTGCTAGGGTGACAGATACGCAGTATTTT.

The CDR3 spells CASSASGTGYEQYF. In DNA, the CDR3 is TGCGCCAGCAGCGCCTCAGGGACAGGCTACGAGCAGTACTTC. The gene calls are TRBV5-1 and TRBJ2-7, with 8 bases fitting TRBD1. The CDR3 totals 14 residues. In germline, CDR1 is SGHRS, CDR2 YFSETQ. V gave up 4 bases and J gave up 3 bases; unmatched junction bases: 6.

The table lists this clone with a count of one. The chain links TRBV5-1 to TRBJ2-7; 7 bases are shared with TRBD2. Germline lookup yields CDR1 SGHRS and CDR2 YFSETQ. V gave up 5 bases and J gave up 3 bases; unmatched junction bases: 8. CDR3 length: 14 amino acids. The CDR3 DNA reads TGCGCCAGCAGTGTCGGGAGGAACCTCTACGAGCAGTACTTC. The encoded protein is CASSVGRNLYEQYF.

With regard to this clone: The same CDR3 can be traced to other DNA sequences in this sample. The chain carries TRBV6-1 and TRBJ1-1; possible D gene TRBD1, 5 bases. Germline V gives CDR1 MNHNS, CDR2 SASEGT. CDR3 length: 14 amino acids. V lost 1 base, J lost 1 base, and 7 bases lay in between. The CDR3 sequence: CASSEGGGNTEAFF. The CDR3 DNA reads as TGTGCCAGCAGTGAAGGGGGGGGGAACACTGAAGCTTTCTTT.

This clone was recorded a few times. The gene calls are TRBV4-3 and TRBJ1-1; TRBD1 agrees at 7 bases. The CDR3 covers 15 residues. Germline CDR1 and CDR2: LGHNA and YSLEER. After removal of 4 bases from V and 1 base from J, the junction contained 6 bases not matched to a gene. DNA of the CDR3: TGCGCCAGCAGCCCGAGGACAGGACAGAACACTGAAGCTTTCTTT. Its translation: CASSPRTGQNTEAFF.

The chain is built from TRBV15 and TRBJ2-1; D is unclear. CDR3 length: 16 residues. The V end lost 0 bases, the J end lost 4 bases, and 13 bases lay between the germline ends. Looked up from germline, CDR1 is LNHNV and CDR2 is YYDKDF (reference sequence). This CDR3 is CATSRDREMGYNEQFF. Here the CDR3 DNA reads TGTGCCACCAGCAGAGATCGCGAGATGGGTTACAATGAGCAGTTCTTC. The full variable domain, in which reference TRBV15 and TRBJ2-1 provide the parts outside the CDR3, is DAMVIQNPRYQVTQFGKPVTLSCSQTLNHNVMYWYQQKSSQAPKLLFHYYDKDFNNEADTPDNFQSRRPNTSFCFLDIRSPGLGDTAMYLCATSRDREMGYNEQFFGPGTRLTVL.

The table lists this clone with a count of one. The chain carries TRBV5-6 and TRBJ2-5, with a weak D call TRBD1 (6 bases). Germline V gene data show CDR1 as SGHDT and CDR2 as YYEEEE. The V end lost 3 bases, the J end lost 7 bases, and 16 bases lay between the germline ends. The CDR3 extends over 14 amino acids. CDR3 bases: TGTGCCAGCAGCTCCACAGGACAGCTTCGGACCCAGTACTTC. Amino acids: CASSSTGQLRTQYF.

J is TRBJ2-2 and V is TRBV18, with D perhaps TRBD1 (6 bases). Germline V gives CDR1 KGHSH, CDR2 LQKENI. This CDR3 is 17 amino acids long. Trimming shortened V by 3 bases and J by 4 bases, and 18 bases separated the two germline ends. CDR3 sequence reads: CASSPGQQAPGTGELFF. The CDR3 nucleotides read TGTGCCAGCTCACCGGGACAACAGGCCCCGGGCACCGGGGAGCTGTTTTTT.